Included here is one T cell receptor (beta chain) sequence, with context. The antigen is undetermined. This entry comes from a study of T cells expressing NK-cell markers. Overall study context: In the group of eight sequenced donors, seven were HCMV-seropositive and one was seronegative.

From germline, CDR1 is MGHRA and CDR2 YSYEKL. The CDR3 runs to 15 residues. Using the 5' RACE reads, TCRdb records one entry per CDR3 protein without DNA. The sample table includes about 550,000 distinct CDR3 sequences. General study points: Dominant NKG2C+ clonotypes were found to form about 1.0-8% of CD8+ T cells in over five donors. Among several donors, these clonotypes also ranked first in the CD3+CD56-NKG2C+ fraction.

The sequence was obtained from a man aged 18 to 35 in good health. Material: blood T cells: a sorted CD56 or NKG2C T cell subset, CD4+ or CD8+ T cells, or bulk PBMC T cells (not recorded which). The J gene is TRBJ2-5, the V gene TRBV4-1. Here the CDR3 reads CASSQDLGGLETQYF.